The 10 T cell receptor beta chains in this list originate from one sample, sequenced in a study of blood T cell repertoires in COVID-19. Method: immunoSEQ multiplex PCR; TCRdb's copy keeps in-frame clones and lacks some. The sample has approximately 82,000 clones, more than 70% seen once. What was sequenced was peripheral blood. These receptors were collected from a woman aged 55 to 70 with acute or convalescent COVID-19.

Written as DNA, the CDR3 is TGTGCCAGCAGCTTAGCGACTCCCACCTACAATGAGCAGTTCTTC. Its protein product is CASSLATPTYNEQFF. The rearrangement uses TRBV11-3 and TRBJ2-1; D not resolved. V was clipped by 1 base and J by 2 bases, with 9 bases between them. Germline CDR1 SGHNT, CDR2 YENEEA. The CDR3 consists of 15 residues.

The gene calls are TRBV7-6 and TRBJ1-1, with unresolved D. This CDR3 is built from 16 residues. The germline V and J ends were trimmed by 4 bases and 0 bases, with 15 bases remaining between them. CDR1 SGHVS and CDR2 FNYEAQ come from the germline V gene. The CDR3 loop reads CASSSIANRMNTEAFF. The CDR3 DNA is TGTGCCAGCAGCTCGATAGCCAATCGCATGAACACTGAAGCTTTCTTT.

The rearrangement joins TRBV5-4 to TRBJ2-7; D perhaps matches TRBD1 (6 bases). CDR1 and CDR2 (germline): SGHNT, YYREEE (reference sequence). The V end lost 4 bases, the J end lost 4 bases, and 18 bases lay between the germline ends. CDR3 length: 15 residues. For the CDR3, the DNA is TGTGCCAGCAGCCACCCACAACAGGGTGGATACGAGCAGTACTTC. Translating it yields CASSHPQQGGYEQYF.

To note about this clone: This same CDR3 is encoded by further DNA sequences in the sample. V usage is TRBV10-2 and J usage is TRBJ2-7, with 8 bases lining up with TRBD2. The length of the CDR3 is 14 residues. CDR1 and CDR2 (germline): WSHSY, SAAADI. The V gene end was trimmed by 4 bases and the J gene end by 2 bases; junction bases not matched to a gene: 4. The CDR3 coding sequence is TGCGCCAGCAGTGGCACTAGCGGAACCTACGAGCAGTACTTC. This gives the protein CASSGTSGTYEQYF.

J is TRBJ2-5 and V is TRBV5-1; TRBD1 matches at 9 bases. Looked up from germline, CDR1 is SGHRS and CDR2 is YFSETQ. V lost 5 bases to trimming and J lost 5 bases; unmatched junction nucleotides: 7. The CDR3 runs 14 residues. CDR3 nucleotides: TGCGCCAGCAGTCCTGGACAGGGGCGGGAGACCCAGTACTTC. This gives the protein CASSPGQGRETQYF. The variable domain in full, completed from reference TRBV5-1 and TRBJ2-5, reads KAGVTQTPRYLIKTRGQQVTLSCSPISGHRSVSWYQQTPGQGLQFLFEYFSETQRNKGNFPGRFSGRQFSNSRSEMNVSTLELGDSALYLCASSPGQGRETQYFGPGTRLLVL.

This clone was observed a single time. The chain has TRBV5-1 and TRBJ1-3; D call uncertain. The CDR3 sequence is 14 residues long. Germline values: CDR1 SGHRS, CDR2 YFSETQ. Trimming took 0 bases from V and 2 from J, leaving 6 bases between them. The CDR3 spells CASSLAGTGNTIYF. The CDR3 DNA reads as TGCGCCAGCAGCTTGGCGGGGACTGGAAACACCATATATTTT.

The chain links TRBV2 to TRBJ2-7; D ambiguous. Germline CDR1 reads SNHLY; CDR2 reads FYNNEI. This CDR3 is 13 amino acids long. Trimming took 8 bases from V and 6 from J, leaving 17 bases between them. This chain's CDR3 is CASHIITGLEQYF. The CDR3 DNA reads as TGTGCCAGCCATATCATAACTGGTCTCGAGCAGTACTTC.

The rearrangement links TRBV21-1 to TRBJ2-2; TRBD2, as called in the table, went unchecked against the DNA. TRBV21-1 is marked as a pseudogene. This CDR3 is 17 amino acids long. This CDR3 reads CASSQGNGSEGTGELFF. The CDR3 coding sequence is TGTGCCAGCAGCCAAGGAAACGGGAGTGAGGGCACCGGGGAGCTGTTTTTT.

This chain connects TRBV5-1 to TRBJ2-1; no firm D call. V lost 5 bases and J lost 0, with 12 bases in between. The CDR3 runs to 15 residues. The germline CDR1 and CDR2 sequences are SGHRS and YFSETQ. The CDR3 bases are TGCGCCAGCAGACTACTCGCTATCTCCTACAATGAGCAGTTCTTC. The encoded protein is CASRLLAISYNEQFF.

The rearrangement joins TRBV6-5 to TRBJ2-3; 11 bases agree with TRBD2. Per germline, CDR1 MNHEY and CDR2 SVGAGI. With V trimmed by 11 bases and J by 2 bases, 6 bases remained unmatched. CDR3 size: 14 residues. The CDR3: CAAGTSGYTDTQYF. CDR3 in DNA: TGTGCCGCAGGGACTAGCGGTTACACAGATACGCAGTATTTT.